Below are 16 T cell receptor beta chains sequenced from a single sample in a study of tumor and adjacent non-tumor tissue in lung cancer (dated by TCRdb to the late 2010s). The library was generated by multiplex PCR. The sequencing machine was an Illumina HiSeq 2500. Following protocols modified from ARM-PCR, the researchers constructed TCRbeta libraries through three rounds of nested PCR with primers (Table S4). TCRdb cleaned the public reads at Q25 with fastp, built clones with MiXCR and kept in-frame beta chains. Merged by CDR3 protein, the rows form single entries marked with the most common genes and DNA. The sample data list 100,000 to 150,000 distinct CDR3 sequences, and approximately 71% of these were observed just once. The top ten clones comprise more than 10% of the sample. RNA was isolated from bulk, unsorted tissue, and RNA quality was assessed with a NanoDrop ND-1000 and an Agilent 2100.

Sequenced material: lung tumor tissue. Receptors originate from a man aged 25 to 40 with non-small cell lung cancer.

Notes on this clonotype: A much larger clone differs from this one at a single base, so this may be a read error. The chain has TRBV20-1 and TRBJ1-6, with 7 bases that match TRBD1. The CDR3 contains 13 residues. The V gene's germline CDR1 is DFQATT and CDR2 SNEGSKA (reference sequence). The V and J ends lost 4 bases and 7 bases, in that order; junction bases with no gene match: 4. The CDR3 protein is CSAMTGTNSPLHF. The DNA for the CDR3 is TGCAGTGCTATGACAGGGACCAATTCACCCCTCCACTTT.

In the case of this clonotype: The conserved closing phenylalanine or tryptophan is absent in this CDR3, likely reflecting a read error. V is TRBV11-1 and J is TRBJ2-6; D is unresolved. The CDR3 has 15 amino acids. Germline V gene lookup returns CDR1 SGHAT and CDR2 FQDESV (reference sequence). Trimming stripped 4 bases from V and 3 bases from J, with 10 bases between. In nucleotides, the CDR3 is TGTGCCAGCAGCTCGGACCGCCTTGGGGCCAACGTCCTGACTTGC. Its protein product is CASSSDRLGANVLTC.

This clonotype came up once. An end of the junction does not agree with germline; a read error may underlie this. The chain couples TRBV29-1 to TRBJ2-2, with TRBD1 identical over 7 bases. There are 14 residues in the CDR3. CDR1 is SQVTM and CDR2 is ANQGSEA in the germline V gene. In DNA form, the CDR3 reads TGCAGTGCTGTGGGTGAGACAGGGATCGGGGTGCTGTTTTTT. It codes for CSAVGETGIGVLFF.

V and J are TRBV29-1 and TRBJ2-1; the D is unclear. The ends were cut back, 3 bases at V and 15 bases at J, with 21 bases in the middle. Per the germline V gene, CDR1 is SQVTM and CDR2 is ANQGSEA. The CDR3 covers 13 residues. CDR3 protein: CSVEGSSYNKLFF. As DNA, the CDR3 is TGCAGCGTTGAGGGGTCTTCCTACAATAAGCTGTTCTTC.

To note about this clonotype: Without the conserved terminal phenylalanine or tryptophan, this CDR3 likely stems from a read error. The chain employs TRBV11-2 and TRBJ1-1, with D possibly TRBD1 on 5 matching bases. The germline V gene has CDR1 SGHAT and CDR2 FQNNGV. V lost 5 bases to trimming and J lost 1 base, with 17 bases between them. This CDR3 is built from 16 residues. CDR3 DNA: TGTGCCAGCAGCCTGACATGGAGGGGCGGGAACACTGAAGCTTTCCTT. It specifies CASSLTWRGGNTEAFL.

This clonotype appeared a few times. The J gene is TRBJ2-5, the V gene TRBV24-1; D is possibly TRBD2 (6 bases). Trimming cost V 1 base and J 4 bases, with 12 bases left between them. CDR3 length: 15 amino acids. Germline lookup yields CDR1 KGHDR and CDR2 SFDVKD. CDR3 sequence (DNA): TGTGCCACCAGTGATTTAACCCGCGGGGCAGAGACCCAGTACTTC. This codes for CATSDLTRGAETQYF.

As concerns this clonotype: As the CDR3 is not closed by the conserved phenylalanine or tryptophan, this likely results from a read error. The chain uses TRBV24-1 and TRBJ2-7; no firm D call. V lost 5 bases to trimming and J lost 7 bases, with 11 bases between them. Germline CDR1 KGHDR, CDR2 SFDVKD. The CDR3 extends over 12 amino acids. CDR3 sequence: CATSAVTEEQYY. The CDR3 DNA sequence: TGTGCCACCAGTGCGGTAACGGAAGAGCAGTACTAC.

A note on this clonotype: An end of the junction does not agree with germline; a read error may underlie this. The rearrangement joins TRBV20-1 to TRBJ2-7; the D gene is possibly TRBD2 (6 bases). CDR3 length equals 14 residues. CDR1 DFQATT and CDR2 SNEGSKA come from the germline V gene (reference sequence). In DNA, the CDR3 is TGCAGTGCTAGACAAACGGGACTTACCTACGAGAAGTACTTC. Translation: CSARQTGLTYEKYF.

Details on this clonotype: At one end, the junction sequence differs from germline, possibly due to a read error. V usage is TRBV28 and J usage is TRBJ2-1, with D possibly matching TRBD2 (6 bases). The germline CDR1 and CDR2 sequences are MDHEN and SYDVKM. This CDR3 region has 18 residues. CDR3 DNA: TGTGCCAGCAGCTGCCCCATAGCGGAGAAGAGCTCCTACAGTGAGCAGTTCTTC. Amino acid sequence: CASSCPIAEKSSYSEQFF.

This clonotype is a singleton in its sample. Possible read error: a much larger clone is one base away. The J gene is TRBJ1-1, the V gene TRBV12-3 or TRBV12-4; the D is unclear. The CDR3 contains 15 residues. CDR3: CVSSFPVASNTEAFF. The CDR3 DNA sequence: TGTGTCAGCAGTTTCCCCGTAGCGTCGAACACTGAAGCTTTCTTT.

In this sample, this clonotype turned up once. Just one base apart from a much larger clone, this may be a read error. The chain links TRBV20-1 to TRBJ1-1, with D perhaps matching TRBD1 (5 bases). CDR3 length: 16 residues. CDR1 and CDR2 (germline): DFQATT, SNEGSKA (reference sequence). CDR3 in DNA: TGCAGTGATAGAGACCTACCGGGACCCCGAGGCACTGAAGCTTTCTTT. This codes for CSDRDLPGPRGTEAFF.

Points on this clonotype: Relative to the germline gene, one junction end is altered; a read error may explain this. The chain employs TRBV6-6 and TRBJ2-2; D unclear. Germline values: CDR1 MNHNY, CDR2 SVGAGI (reference sequence). The CDR3 covers 16 residues. The CDR3 is CASSYDLTENSGELFF. In DNA, the CDR3 is TGTGCCAGCAGTTACGACCTAACGGAAAACAGCGGGGAGCTGTTTTTT.

V usage is TRBV7-3 and J usage is TRBJ1-2; D is ambiguous. V lost 0 bases and J lost 9, with 17 bases in between. The CDR3 length is 15 residues. Germline V CDR1 and CDR2: SGHTA, FQGTGA. The CDR3, as DNA: TGTGCCAGCAGCTTAACCGGCTGTGTCCTGGGTAGCTACACCTTC. It yields the protein CASSLTGCVLGSYTF. The whole variable domain, remainder taken from reference TRBV7-3 and TRBJ1-2, is GAGVSQTPSNKVTEKGKYVELRCDPISGHTALYWYRQSLGQGPEFLIYFQGTGAADDSGLPNDRFFAVRPEGSVSTLKIQRTERGDSAVYLCASSLTGCVLGSYTFGSGTRLTVV.

Comments on this clonotype: The junction departs from the called germline gene at one end, perhaps through a read error. The chain joins TRBV12-3 or TRBV12-4 to TRBJ1-6; no clear D. The CDR3 consists of 13 residues. The CDR3 loop is CASSNNAGSSLHF. As DNA, the CDR3 is TGTGCCAGCAGCAACAACGCAGGTTCATCCCTCCACTTT.

This clonotype was detected many times. The chain combines TRBV12-3 or TRBV12-4 with TRBJ1-1; no definite D call. Trimming took off 6 bases at V and 4 bases at J, with 12 bases between the two ends. This CDR3 has 13 amino acids. The CDR3 DNA follows: TGTGCCAGCAGGCGGTGGACTGGCACTGAAGCTTTCTTT. Encoded protein: CASRRWTGTEAFF.

To note about this clonotype: Because the CDR3 is missing its conserved closing phenylalanine or tryptophan, this is likely a read error. The rearrangement links TRBV12-3 or TRBV12-4 to TRBJ2-1, with TRBD2 matching 8 bases. CDR3 length equals 17 residues. Trimming removed 2 bases from V and 8 bases from J; junction bases left unmatched: 14. The CDR3 DNA is TGTGCCAGCAGTTTAATAGGGACTAGAGGGAGGACCCATGAGCAGTTCTTG. Its protein is CASSLIGTRGRTHEQFL.